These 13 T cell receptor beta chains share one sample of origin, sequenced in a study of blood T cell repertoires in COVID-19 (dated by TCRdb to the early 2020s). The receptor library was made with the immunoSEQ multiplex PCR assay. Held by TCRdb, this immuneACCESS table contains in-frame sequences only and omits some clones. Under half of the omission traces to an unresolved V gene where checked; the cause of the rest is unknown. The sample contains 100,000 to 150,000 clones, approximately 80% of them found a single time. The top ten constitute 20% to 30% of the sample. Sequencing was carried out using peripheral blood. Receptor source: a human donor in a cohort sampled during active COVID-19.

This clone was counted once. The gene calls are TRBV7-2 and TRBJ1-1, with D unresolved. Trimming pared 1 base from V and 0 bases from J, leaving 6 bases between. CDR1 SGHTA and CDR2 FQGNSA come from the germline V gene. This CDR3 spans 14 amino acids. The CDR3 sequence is CASSLVHMNTEAFF. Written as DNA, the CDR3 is TGTGCCAGCAGCTTAGTACATATGAACACTGAAGCTTTCTTT.

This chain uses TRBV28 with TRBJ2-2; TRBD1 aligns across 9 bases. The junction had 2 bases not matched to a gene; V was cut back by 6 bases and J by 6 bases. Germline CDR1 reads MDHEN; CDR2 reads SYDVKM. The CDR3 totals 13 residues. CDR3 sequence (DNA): TGTGCCAGCAGCCGACAGGGGGCCGGGGAGCTGTTTTTT. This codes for CASSRQGAGELFF.

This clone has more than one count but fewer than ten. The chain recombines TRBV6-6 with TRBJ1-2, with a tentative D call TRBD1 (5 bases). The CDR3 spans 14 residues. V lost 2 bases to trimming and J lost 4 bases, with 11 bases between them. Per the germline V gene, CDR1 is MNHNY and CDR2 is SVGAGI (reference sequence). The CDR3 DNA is TGTGCCAGCAGTTACCAGGGTCCCGCCTATGGCTACACCTTC. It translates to CASSYQGPAYGYTF.

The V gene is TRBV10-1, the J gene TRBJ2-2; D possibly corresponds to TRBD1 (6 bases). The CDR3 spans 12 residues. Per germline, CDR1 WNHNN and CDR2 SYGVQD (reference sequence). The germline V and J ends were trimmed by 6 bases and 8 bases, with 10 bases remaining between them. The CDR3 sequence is CASSTGTGELFF. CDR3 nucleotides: TGCGCCAGCAGCACCGGGACAGGGGAGCTGTTTTTT.

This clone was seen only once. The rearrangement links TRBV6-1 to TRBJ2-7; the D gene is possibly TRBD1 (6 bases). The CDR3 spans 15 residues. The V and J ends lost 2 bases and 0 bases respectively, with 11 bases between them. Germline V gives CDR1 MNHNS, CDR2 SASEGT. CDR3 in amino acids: CASSEPNRASYEQYF. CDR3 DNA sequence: TGTGCCAGCAGTGAACCAAACAGGGCCTCCTACGAGCAGTACTTC.

The CDR3 DNA sequence: TGTGCCAGCAGCTCCAGGGGCACACAAGAGACCCAGTACTTC. Protein: CASSSRGTQETQYF. J is TRBJ2-5 and V is TRBV6-2 or TRBV6-3, with D perhaps matching TRBD1 (6 bases). Per the germline V gene, CDR1 is MNHEY and CDR2 is SVGEGT. Trimming stripped 6 bases from V and 2 bases from J, with 13 bases between. This CDR3 has 14 residues.

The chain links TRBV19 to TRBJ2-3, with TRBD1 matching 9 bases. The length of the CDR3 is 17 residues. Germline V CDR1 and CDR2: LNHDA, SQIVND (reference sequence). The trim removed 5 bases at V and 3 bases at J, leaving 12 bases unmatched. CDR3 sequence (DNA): TGTGCCAGTAGTCCCACGGACAGGGGATTGAGAACAGATACGCAGTATTTT. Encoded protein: CASSPTDRGLRTDTQYF.

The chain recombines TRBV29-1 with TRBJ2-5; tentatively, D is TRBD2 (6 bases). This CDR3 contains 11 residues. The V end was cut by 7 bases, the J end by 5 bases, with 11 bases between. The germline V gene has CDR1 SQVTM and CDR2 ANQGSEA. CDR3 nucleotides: TGCAGCGCTCGGGAGAGGGAGACCCAGTACTTC. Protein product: CSARERETQYF.

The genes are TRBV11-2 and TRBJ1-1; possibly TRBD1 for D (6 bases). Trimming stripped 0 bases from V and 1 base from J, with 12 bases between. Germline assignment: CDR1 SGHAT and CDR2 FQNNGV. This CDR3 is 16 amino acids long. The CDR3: CASSLEGRGKNTEAFF. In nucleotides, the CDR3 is TGTGCCAGCAGCTTAGAAGGTAGGGGGAAGAACACTGAAGCTTTCTTT. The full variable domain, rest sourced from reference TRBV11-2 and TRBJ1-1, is EAGVAQSPRYKIIEKRQSVAFWCNPISGHATLYWYQQILGQGPKLLIQFQNNGVVDDSQLPKDRFSAERLKGVDSTLKIQPAKLEDSAVYLCASSLEGRGKNTEAFFGQGTRLTVV.

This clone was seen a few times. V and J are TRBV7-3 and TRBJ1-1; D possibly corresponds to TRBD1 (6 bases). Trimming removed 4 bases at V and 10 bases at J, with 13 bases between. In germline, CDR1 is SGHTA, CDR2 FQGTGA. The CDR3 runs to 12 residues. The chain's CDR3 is CASSSITGRAFF. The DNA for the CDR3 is TGTGCCAGCAGCTCTATAACAGGGAGAGCTTTCTTT.

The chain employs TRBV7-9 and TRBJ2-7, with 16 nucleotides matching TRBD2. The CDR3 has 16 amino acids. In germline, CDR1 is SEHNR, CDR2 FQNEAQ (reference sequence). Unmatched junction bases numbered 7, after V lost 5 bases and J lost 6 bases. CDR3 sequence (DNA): TGTGCCAGCAGCCCGTGGGGACTAGCGGGAGGGGGCGAGCAGTACTTC. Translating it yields CASSPWGLAGGGEQYF. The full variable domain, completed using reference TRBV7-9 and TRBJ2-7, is DTGVSQNPRHKITKRGQNVTFRCDPISEHNRLYWYRQTLGQGPEFLTYFQNEAQLEKSRLLSDRFSAERPKGSFSTLEIQRTEQGDSAMYLCASSPWGLAGGGEQYFGPGTRLTVT.

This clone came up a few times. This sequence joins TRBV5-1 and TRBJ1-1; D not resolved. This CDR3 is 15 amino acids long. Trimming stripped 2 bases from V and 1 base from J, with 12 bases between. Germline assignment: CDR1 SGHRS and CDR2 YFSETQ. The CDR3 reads CASSFAWTENTEAFF. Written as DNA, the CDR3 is TGCGCCAGCAGCTTTGCATGGACTGAGAACACTGAAGCTTTCTTT.

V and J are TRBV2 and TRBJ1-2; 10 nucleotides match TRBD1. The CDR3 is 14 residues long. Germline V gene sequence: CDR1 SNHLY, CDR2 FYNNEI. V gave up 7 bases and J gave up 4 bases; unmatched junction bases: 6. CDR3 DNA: TGTGCCAGCACCCGACAGGGGGCCATCTATGGCTACACCTTC. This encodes CASTRQGAIYGYTF.